These 18 T cell receptor beta chains originate from one sample sequenced in a study of beta chain features in type 1 diabetes. Since all of the isolated RNA was reverse transcribed, expressed TCRB transcripts were what got sequenced. Here immunoSEQ multiplex PCR was the method, and the copy in TCRdb shows in-frame clones only, minus some. The table records fewer than 900,000 clones, roughly a sixth of them present only once. The sequenced sample consisted of naive CD4+ T cells from blood. Receptors originate from a woman aged 18 to 35 in good health.

This clone was observed a handful of times. The V call is TRBV18, the J call TRBJ1-5; tentative D call: TRBD1 (5 bases). The CDR3 length is 18 residues. Germline-derived CDR1 and CDR2 are KGHSH and LQKENI. V was cut by 6 bases and J by 3 bases, with 24 bases left in between. CDR3 nucleotide sequence: TGTGCCAGCTCGGCGAAAGACAGAACCGCACGCCCCAATCAGCCCCAGCATTTT. Translation gives CASSAKDRTARPNQPQHF.

This clone occurred once. The chain recombines TRBV29-1 with TRBJ1-1, with D possibly TRBD1 on 5 matching bases. CDR1 SQVTM and CDR2 ANQGSEA come from the germline V gene. The CDR3 totals 19 residues. V shed 6 bases and J shed 6 bases, with 35 bases lying between them. CDR3 sequence: CSVGWVRVGREWRGAEAFF. The DNA of the CDR3 is TGCAGCGTCGGCTGGGTTAGGGTTGGCAGGGAATGGAGAGGTGCTGAAGCTTTCTTT.

The rearrangement links TRBV14 to TRBJ2-1; D unresolved. Deletions cut 3 bases from V and 9 bases from J, with 9 bases between. The germline gives CDR1 SGHDN, CDR2 FVKESK. The CDR3 has 12 residues. The DNA of the CDR3 is TGTGCCAGCAGCCACCGCAATGGTGAGCAGTTCTTC. This gives the protein CASSHRNGEQFF.

This clone has a handful of counts. The V and J genes are TRBV5-1 and TRBJ1-4; D may be TRBD1 (5 bases). Germline CDR1 and CDR2: SGHRS and YFSETQ. The V and J ends lost 0 bases and 8 bases respectively, with 14 bases between them. This CDR3 region has 15 residues. The CDR3 coding sequence is TGCGCCAGCAGCTTGGTCGGACCCAGGGACGAAAAACTGTTTTTT. It is translated as CASSLVGPRDEKLFF. Together with reference TRBV5-1 and TRBJ1-4, the CDR3 gives the full variable domain: KAGVTQTPRYLIKTRGQQVTLSCSPISGHRSVSWYQQTPGQGLQFLFEYFSETQRNKGNFPGRFSGRQFSNSRSEMNVSTLELGDSALYLCASSLVGPRDEKLFFGSGTQLSVL.

This clone was detected only a few times. The chain employs TRBV15 and TRBJ2-7, with 10 bases lining up with TRBD2. The CDR3 consists of 17 residues. Unmatched junction bases numbered 10, after V lost 0 bases and J lost 5 bases. Germline V lookup: CDR1 LNHNV, CDR2 YYDKDF (reference sequence). The CDR3 sequence is CATSRDPASGSVHEQYF. CDR3 DNA: TGTGCCACCAGCAGAGATCCGGCTAGCGGGAGTGTCCACGAGCAGTACTTC.

This clone was seen more than once but under ten times. V is TRBV7-2 and J is TRBJ2-6; TRBD1 matches 7 bases. CDR1 and CDR2 (germline): SGHTA, FQGNSA. V trimming: 5 bases; J trimming: 0 bases; junction bases outside the gene matches: 7. The CDR3 contains 17 residues. The DNA of the CDR3 is TGTGCCAGCAGCCCTAGGGGGCCAGGCTCTGGGGCCAACGTCCTGACTTTC. Amino acid sequence: CASSPRGPGSGANVLTF.

The rearrangement joins TRBV2 to TRBJ2-1, with TRBD2 as a possible D gene (7 bases). V lost 6 bases and J 10 bases, leaving 19 bases between the germline ends. The CDR3 contains 14 residues. CDR1 and CDR2 from the germline V gene are SNHLY and FYNNEI. CDR3 nucleotide sequence: TGTGCCAGCAGAGGCGGGGGACAAACAATGGAGCAGTTCTTC. Its translation is CASRGGGQTMEQFF. The variable domain in full, completed from reference TRBV2 and TRBJ2-1, reads EPEVTQTPSHQVTQMGQEVILRCVPISNHLYFYWYRQILGQKVEFLVSFYNNEISEKSEIFDDQFSVERPDGSNFTLKIRSTKLEDSAMYFCASRGGGQTMEQFFGPGTRLTVL.

This clone was seen a few times. The V and J genes are TRBV9 and TRBJ2-2; D call uncertain. This CDR3 region has 17 residues. The V end lost 0 bases, the J end lost 4 bases, and 16 bases lay between the germline ends. The germline CDR1 and CDR2 sequences are SGDLS and YYNGEE. CDR3 region: CASSVATSVRGTGELFF. CDR3 DNA: TGTGCCAGCAGCGTAGCTACGAGCGTCAGAGGCACCGGGGAGCTGTTTTTT.

This clone was detected only a few times. The chain joins TRBV28 to TRBJ1-5; possible D gene TRBD1, 5 bases. CDR3 size: 18 residues. V was pared by 1 base and J by 2 bases, with 18 bases between. Germline V lookup: CDR1 MDHEN, CDR2 SYDVKM. The CDR3 sequence: CASSLFRSQGIGNQPQHF. CDR3 coding DNA: TGTGCCAGCAGTTTATTTCGCTCTCAGGGTATTGGCAATCAGCCCCAGCATTTT.

This clone has more than one count but fewer than ten. The chain has TRBV13 and TRBJ1-1; D possibly corresponds to TRBD1 (5 bases). Per germline, CDR1 PRHDT and CDR2 FYEKMQ (reference sequence). Deletions cut 5 bases from V and 5 bases from J, with 21 bases between. The CDR3 is 16 amino acids. The CDR3 sequence: CASSTSPGQWGTEAFF. For the CDR3, the DNA is TGTGCCAGCAGCACTAGCCCAGGGCAGTGGGGGACTGAAGCTTTCTTT.

This clone was seen a few times. The chain carries TRBV5-6 and TRBJ2-5; D might be TRBD2 (6 bases). CDR1 and CDR2 from the germline V gene are SGHDT and YYEEEE. CDR3 length: 15 amino acids. V lost 4 bases and J 5 bases, leaving 18 bases between the germline ends. CDR3 DNA: TGTGCCAGCAGCACTAGCTTCTATGGCAGGGAGACCCAGTACTTC. It yields the protein CASSTSFYGRETQYF.

This clone came up a few times. The chain couples TRBV23-1 to TRBJ1-6; D is ambiguous. TRBV23-1 is given ORF status, its function remaining uncertain. This CDR3 has 15 residues. V was pared by 9 bases and J by 5 bases, with 17 bases between. CDR3 in amino acids: CARCPQERDNSPLHF. The CDR3 bases are TGCGCCAGATGTCCCCAGGAAAGGGATAATTCACCCCTCCACTTT.

This clone appeared a few times. The rearrangement uses TRBV14 and TRBJ2-3, with TRBD2 as a possible D gene (5 bases). V lost 5 bases, J lost 6 bases, and 12 bases lay in between. The CDR3 spans 13 residues. Germline CDR1 is SGHDN and CDR2 is FVKESK. The CDR3: CASSYPGIDTQYF. Written as DNA, the CDR3 is TGTGCCAGCAGCTACCCGGGGATCGATACGCAGTATTTT.

This chain connects TRBV6-6 to TRBJ2-2; TRBD2 matches at 9 bases. Germline CDR1 MNHNY, CDR2 SVGAGI (reference sequence). V gave up 5 bases and J gave up 6 bases; unmatched junction bases: 4. The CDR3 consists of 14 residues. In DNA form, the CDR3 reads TGTGCCAGCAGTGATGCTAGCGGGGCCGGGGAGCTGTTTTTT. Its protein is CASSDASGAGELFF.

This sequence joins TRBV2 and TRBJ2-6; D is undetermined. The germline V gene has CDR1 SNHLY and CDR2 FYNNEI. This CDR3 comprises 14 residues. V was trimmed by 3 bases and J by 0 bases, leaving 3 bases between them. The CDR3 region is CASSDGSGANVLTF. In DNA, the CDR3 is TGTGCCAGCAGTGACGGCTCTGGGGCCAACGTCCTGACTTTC.

The rearrangement links TRBV7-2 to TRBJ2-3; possibly TRBD2 for D (5 bases). V was pared by 5 bases and J by 1 base, with 13 bases between. The CDR3 extends over 15 amino acids. Germline CDR1 and CDR2: SGHTA and FQGNSA. The CDR3 here is CASSLFLGGTDTQYF. The CDR3 nucleotides read TGTGCCAGCAGCCTTTTTCTCGGGGGCACAGATACGCAGTATTTT. The variable domain in full, completed from reference TRBV7-2 and TRBJ2-3, reads GAGVSQSPSNKVTEKGKDVELRCDPISGHTALYWYRQSLGQGLEFLIYFQGNSAPDKSGLPSDRFSAERTGGSVSTLTIQRTQQEDSAVYLCASSLFLGGTDTQYFGPGTRLTVL.

Only a few counts were recorded for this clone. This chain joins TRBV5-4 and TRBJ2-1; no clear D gene. This CDR3 has 14 amino acids. Germline lookup yields CDR1 SGHNT and CDR2 YYREEE (reference sequence). V was clipped by 0 bases and J by 5 bases, with 9 bases between them. The CDR3 nucleotides are TGTGCCAGCAGCTTGGTCGGTAGGGACAATGAGCAGTTCTTC. The encoded protein is CASSLVGRDNEQFF.

This CDR3 reads CASSLGTLVTNEQFF. The DNA for the CDR3 is TGTGCCAGCAGCTTGGGAACATTGGTCACCAATGAGCAGTTCTTC. This sequence joins TRBV5-4 and TRBJ2-1; D remains ambiguous. The CDR3 extends over 15 amino acids. Trimming took 0 bases from V and 6 from J, leaving 13 bases between them. Germline V CDR1 and CDR2: SGHNT, YYREEE (reference sequence).